The entry below gives a single TCR beta chain sequence along with its context. J lost 2 bases, V lost 7 bases, and 5 bases had no gene match. There are 14 residues in the CDR3. The germline V gene encodes CDR1 SGHRS and CDR2 YFSETQ. Authors' methods: Scientists estimated how many nucleated cells there were by amplifying reference gene primers. The assay was immunoSEQ multiplex PCR, and TCRdb's table has in-frame clones only and misses some. The V and J calls and clone size come from that table; D and trimming were worked out from the DNA. The sample lists some 220,000 clones, about four fifths seen once, with 4% in the top ten. This entry comes from a study of blood T cell repertoires in COVID-19. Study overall: Donors in the United States, Italy and Spain gave samples during acute or convalescent COVID-19. The analysed material was cDNA or gDNA that came from T cells, B-cell-depleted T cells, or PBMCs.

The receptor's source is a man aged 50-59 years with acute or convalescent COVID-19. The rearrangement links TRBV5-1 to TRBJ1-3; 8 bases match TRBD1. The sample was peripheral blood. This chain's CDR3 is CASQGGQAGNTIYF. In nucleotides, the CDR3 is TGCGCCAGCCAGGGGGGACAGGCTGGAAACACCATATATTTT.